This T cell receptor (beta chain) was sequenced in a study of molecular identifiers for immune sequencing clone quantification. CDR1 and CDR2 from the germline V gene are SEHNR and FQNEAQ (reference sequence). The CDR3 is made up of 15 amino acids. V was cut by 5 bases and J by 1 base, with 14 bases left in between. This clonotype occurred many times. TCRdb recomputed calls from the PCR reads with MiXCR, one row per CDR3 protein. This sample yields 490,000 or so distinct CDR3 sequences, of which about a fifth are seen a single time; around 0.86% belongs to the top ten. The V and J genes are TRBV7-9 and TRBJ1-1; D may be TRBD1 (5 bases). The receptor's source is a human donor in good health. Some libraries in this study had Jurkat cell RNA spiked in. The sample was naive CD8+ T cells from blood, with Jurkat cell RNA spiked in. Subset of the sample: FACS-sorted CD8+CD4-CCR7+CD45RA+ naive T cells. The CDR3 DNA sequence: TGTGCCAGCAGCGGCTCGACAGCTACGAACACTGAAGCTTTCTTT. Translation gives CASSGSTATNTEAFF.